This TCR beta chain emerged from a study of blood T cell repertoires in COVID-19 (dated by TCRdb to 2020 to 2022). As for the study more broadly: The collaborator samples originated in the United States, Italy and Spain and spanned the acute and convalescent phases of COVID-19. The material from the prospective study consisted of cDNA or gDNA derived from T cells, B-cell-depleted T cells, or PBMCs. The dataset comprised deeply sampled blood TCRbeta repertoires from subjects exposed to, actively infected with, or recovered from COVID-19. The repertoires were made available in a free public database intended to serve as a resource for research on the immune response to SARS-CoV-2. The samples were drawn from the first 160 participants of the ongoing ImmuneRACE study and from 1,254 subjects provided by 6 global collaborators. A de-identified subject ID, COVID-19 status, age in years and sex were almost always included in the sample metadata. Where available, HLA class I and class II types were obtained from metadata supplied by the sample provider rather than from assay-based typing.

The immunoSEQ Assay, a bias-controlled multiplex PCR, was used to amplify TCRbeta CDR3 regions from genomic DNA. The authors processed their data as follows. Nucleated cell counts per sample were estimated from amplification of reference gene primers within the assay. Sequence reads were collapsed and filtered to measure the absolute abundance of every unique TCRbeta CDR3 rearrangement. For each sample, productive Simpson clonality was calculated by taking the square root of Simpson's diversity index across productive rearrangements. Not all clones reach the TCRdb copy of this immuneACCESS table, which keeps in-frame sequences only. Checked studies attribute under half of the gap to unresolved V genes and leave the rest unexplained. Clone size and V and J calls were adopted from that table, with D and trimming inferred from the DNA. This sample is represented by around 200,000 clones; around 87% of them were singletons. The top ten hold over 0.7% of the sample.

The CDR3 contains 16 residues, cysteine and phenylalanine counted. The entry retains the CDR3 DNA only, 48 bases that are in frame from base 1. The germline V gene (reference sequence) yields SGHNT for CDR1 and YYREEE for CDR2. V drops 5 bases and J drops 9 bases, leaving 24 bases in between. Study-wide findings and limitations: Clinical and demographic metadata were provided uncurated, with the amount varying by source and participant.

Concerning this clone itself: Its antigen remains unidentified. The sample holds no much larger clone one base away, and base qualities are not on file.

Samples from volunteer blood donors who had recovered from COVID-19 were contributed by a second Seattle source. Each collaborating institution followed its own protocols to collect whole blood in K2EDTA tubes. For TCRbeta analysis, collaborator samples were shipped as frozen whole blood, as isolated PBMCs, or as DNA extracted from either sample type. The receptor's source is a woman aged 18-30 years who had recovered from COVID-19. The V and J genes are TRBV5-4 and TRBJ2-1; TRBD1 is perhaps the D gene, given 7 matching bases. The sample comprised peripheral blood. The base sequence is TGTGCCAGCAGGTCTGACAGGGAAAGACTAGGAAGTGAGCAGTTCTTC. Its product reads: CASRSDRERLGSEQFF.